Below, one TCR beta chain is given with its context. Its matching antigen is unknown. This sample is drawn from a study of beta chain features in type 1 diabetes. Points from the study as a whole: Within the patient group, naive, central memory and Treg TCRB repertoires appeared more similar to each other than within healthy donors. Type 1 diabetes patients showed a moderate but significant shortening of TCRB CDR3s in all four CD4+ subsets.

Averaging approximately 0.11 L, one heparinised blood draw came from each individual donor. The CDR3 consists of 12 residues. The V and J ends lost 2 bases and 10 bases respectively, with 10 bases between them. Germline loops: CDR1 SGHNT, CDR2 YYREEE (reference sequence). The authors reverse transcribed all of the isolated RNA, so sequencing captured expressed TCRB transcripts. The protocol was immunoSEQ multiplex PCR, while the TCRdb copy is restricted to in-frame clones and leaves out a portion. The sample gives over 650,000 clones, about 14% of which show up once; 0.035% to 0.04% is in the top ten.

The sequenced sample was naive CD4+ T cells from blood. This sequence joins TRBV5-4 and TRBJ2-1; D gene ambiguous. The sequence came from a man between 18 and 35 years old with type 1 diabetes. CDR3 in DNA: TGTGCCAGCAGCTTTCTGAGGACCGAGCAGTTCTTC. It codes for CASSFLRTEQFF.